This T cell receptor (beta chain) derives from a study of cytomegalovirus exposure and HLA in healthy donors. Each donor's status was that of a healthy bone marrow donor. Germline values: CDR1 SQVTM, CDR2 ANQGSEA. The J segment lost 10 bases and the V segment lost 0 bases, leaving 11 bases of the junction unmatched. There are 16 residues in the CDR3. The PCR was carried out with 60 Vbeta primers and 13 Jbeta primers. Original analysis: About 12 million of the 80 million or so unique TCR beta chains counted in a later analysis were shared. The protocol was immunoSEQ multiplex PCR, while the TCRdb copy is restricted to in-frame clones and leaves out a portion. Clonal size and the V and J genes are those of that table, whereas D and trimming came from the DNA. Seen in this sample are under 250,000 clones; the ten most common clones hold around 1.1%.

The source material was PBMCs. The sequence came from a girl aged 2-10 years in good health and CMV-seropositive. The V call is TRBV29-1, the J call TRBJ2-3, with 12 bases lining up with TRBD2. CDR3 sequence: CSVEDLAGGPSEAQYF. The CDR3 coding sequence is TGCAGCGTTGAAGATCTAGCGGGAGGGCCCTCGGAAGCGCAGTATTTT.